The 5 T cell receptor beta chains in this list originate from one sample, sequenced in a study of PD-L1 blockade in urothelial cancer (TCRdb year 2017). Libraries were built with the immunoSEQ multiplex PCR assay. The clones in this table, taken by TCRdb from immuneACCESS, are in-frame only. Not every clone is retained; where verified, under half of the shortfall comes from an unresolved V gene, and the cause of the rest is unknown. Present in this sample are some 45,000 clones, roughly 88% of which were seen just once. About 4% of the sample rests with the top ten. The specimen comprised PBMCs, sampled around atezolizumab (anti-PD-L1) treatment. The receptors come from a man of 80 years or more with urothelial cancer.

CDR3 sequence (DNA): TGTGCCAGCAGTGTGCAGGACAGGGGTAGTAATGAGCAGTTCTTC. It codes for CASSVQDRGSNEQFF. J is TRBJ2-1 and V is TRBV2; TRBD1 aligns across 9 bases. Germline V gene data show CDR1 as SNHLY and CDR2 as FYNNEI. V shed 4 bases, J shed 7 bases, and the junction held 8 bases outside the gene matches. The CDR3 has 15 residues. The full variable domain, its missing parts supplied by reference TRBV2 and TRBJ2-1, is EPEVTQTPSHQVTQMGQEVILRCVPISNHLYFYWYRQILGQKVEFLVSFYNNEISEKSEIFDDQFSVERPDGSNFTLKIRSTKLEDSAMYFCASSVQDRGSNEQFFGPGTRLTVL.

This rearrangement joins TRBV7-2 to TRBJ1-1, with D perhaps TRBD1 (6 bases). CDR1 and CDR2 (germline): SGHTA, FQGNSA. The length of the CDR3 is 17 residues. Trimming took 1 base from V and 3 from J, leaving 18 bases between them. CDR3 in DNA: TGTGCCAGCAGCTTAGGGGGGCGAGGCAGGGGACACACTGAAGCTTTCTTT. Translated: CASSLGGRGRGHTEAFF.

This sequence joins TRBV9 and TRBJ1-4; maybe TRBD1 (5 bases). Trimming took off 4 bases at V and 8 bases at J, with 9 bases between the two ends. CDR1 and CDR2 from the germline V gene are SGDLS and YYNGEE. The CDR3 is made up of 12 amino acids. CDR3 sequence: CASSREGEKLFF. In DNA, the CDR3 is TGTGCCAGCAGCAGGGAGGGGGAAAAACTGTTTTTT.

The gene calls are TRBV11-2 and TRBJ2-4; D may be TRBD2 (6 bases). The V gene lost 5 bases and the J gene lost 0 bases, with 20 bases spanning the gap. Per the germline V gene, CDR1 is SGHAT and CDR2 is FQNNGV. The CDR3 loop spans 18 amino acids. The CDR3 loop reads CASSLRDLGVIAKNIQYF. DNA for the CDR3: TGTGCCAGCAGCCTCCGGGACTTGGGTGTGATAGCCAAAAACATTCAGTACTTC.

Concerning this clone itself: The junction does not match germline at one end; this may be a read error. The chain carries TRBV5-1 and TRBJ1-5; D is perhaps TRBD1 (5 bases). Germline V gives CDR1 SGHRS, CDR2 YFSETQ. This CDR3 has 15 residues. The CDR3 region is CASRLGPELNQPQHF. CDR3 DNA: TGCGCCAGCAGATTGGGGCCCGAACTAAATCAGCCCCAGCATTTT.